Following are 28 T cell receptor beta chains from one sample sequenced in a study of T cell responses to AZD1222 COVID-19 vaccine. Data came from immunoSEQ multiplex PCR; TCRdb stores just in-frame clones and leaves some out. Found here are 95,000 to 100,000 clones, 88% of them singletons; the top ten hold 16%. The sample in question was peripheral blood, obtained 28 days after the second AZD1222 dose. The source is an adult who received the AZD1222 COVID-19 vaccine.

J is TRBJ1-1 and V is TRBV27, with a tentative D call TRBD1 (5 bases). The CDR3 contains 13 residues. Trimming removed 6 bases at V and 3 bases at J, with 11 bases between. Germline assignment: CDR1 MNHEY and CDR2 SMNVEV (reference sequence). The CDR3: CASREGIYTEAFF. CDR3 DNA: TGTGCCAGCAGGGAGGGGATTTACACTGAAGCTTTCTTT.

By sample fraction, this clone is large (0.1 to 1%). The chain is built from TRBV10-3 and TRBJ2-2; 9 nucleotides line up with TRBD1. Unmatched junction bases numbered 4, after V lost 6 bases and J lost 5 bases. Germline-derived CDR1 and CDR2 are ENHRY and SYGVKD. The CDR3 consists of 14 residues. CDR3 nucleotide sequence: TGTGCCATCAGACTACAGGGGGCAACCGGGGAGCTGTTTTTT. It yields the protein CAIRLQGATGELFF.

The J gene is TRBJ2-5, the V gene TRBV4-1, with a weak D call TRBD2 (6 bases). This CDR3 has 14 amino acids. Trimming stripped 4 bases from V and 2 bases from J, with 11 bases between. The germline V gene encodes CDR1 MGHRA and CDR2 YSYEKL. DNA of the CDR3: TGCGCCAGCAGCCCCCCCCGGGGGCAAGAGACCCAGTACTTC. Translation: CASSPPRGQETQYF.

This chain links TRBV27 with TRBJ1-2, with D possibly TRBD1 on 5 matching bases. CDR1 and CDR2 (germline): MNHEY, SMNVEV (reference sequence). V lost 6 bases and J 5 bases, leaving 19 bases between the germline ends. CDR3 length: 15 residues. The CDR3 loop is CASRRSLQAGYGYTF. The CDR3 region has the DNA TGTGCCAGCAGGAGGTCTTTACAGGCAGGGTATGGCTACACCTTC.

This clone has a single count. The chain joins TRBV2 to TRBJ1-1; 7 nucleotides align to TRBD1. Trimming took 7 bases from V and 0 from J; bases not matched to a gene: 11. The CDR3 runs to 16 residues. From germline, CDR1 is SNHLY and CDR2 FYNNEI. The CDR3 DNA reads as TGTGCCAGCACACTCGGGACAGAACTAATGAACACTGAAGCTTTCTTT. Protein product: CASTLGTELMNTEAFF. Complete variable domain (other parts from reference TRBV2 and TRBJ1-1): EPEVTQTPSHQVTQMGQEVILRCVPISNHLYFYWYRQILGQKVEFLVSFYNNEISEKSEIFDDQFSVERPDGSNFTLKIRSTKLEDSAMYFCASTLGTELMNTEAFFGQGTRLTVV.

Written as DNA, the CDR3 is TGTGCCAGCAGCCGAGGCGGGACGGTCAGCTCCTACGAGCAGTACTTC. It yields the protein CASSRGGTVSSYEQYF. The rearrangement links TRBV3-1 (or the pseudogene TRBV3-2) to TRBJ2-7; D may be TRBD2 (6 bases). Trimming stripped 4 bases from V and 0 bases from J, with 16 bases between. Germline V gene sequence: CDR1 LGHDT, CDR2 YNNKEL (reference sequence). This CDR3 region has 16 residues.

The gene calls are TRBV28 and TRBJ1-4; D is perhaps TRBD1 (6 bases). V lost 3 bases and J 3 bases, leaving 11 bases between the germline ends. The CDR3 totals 15 residues. Per the germline V gene, CDR1 is MDHEN and CDR2 is SYDVKM. CDR3 DNA: TGTGCCAGCAGTTTCGGGGGCATGGCTAATGAAAAACTGTTTTTT. Its protein product is CASSFGGMANEKLFF.

This chain uses TRBV3-1 (or the pseudogene TRBV3-2) with TRBJ2-3, with 8 bases fitting TRBD2. V lost 4 bases to trimming and J lost 5 bases; unmatched junction nucleotides: 8. Germline V CDR1 and CDR2: LGHDT, YNNKEL (reference sequence). CDR3 length: 15 residues. The CDR3 DNA reads TGTGCCAGCAGCCGTACGGGAGGGCTAGGAGATACGCAGTATTTT. Amino acid sequence: CASSRTGGLGDTQYF.

In this sample, this clone turned up a few times. V and J are TRBV28 and TRBJ1-2; D is unclear. The V end lost 3 bases, the J end lost 2 bases, and 7 bases lay between the germline ends. CDR1 and CDR2 from the germline V gene are MDHEN and SYDVKM. The CDR3 loop spans 13 amino acids. CDR3 coding DNA: TGTGCCAGCAGTTTCCGCTTCAACTATGGCTACACCTTC. Translation: CASSFRFNYGYTF.

J is TRBJ1-1 and V is TRBV29-1, with D uncertain. This CDR3 region has 9 residues. Germline loops: CDR1 SQVTM, CDR2 ANQGSEA. CDR3 in amino acids: CRAGVEAFF. In nucleotides, the CDR3 is TGCAGGGCAGGCGTTGAAGCTTTCTTT.

This sequence joins TRBV7-2 and TRBJ1-1; 9 bases align to TRBD1. Trimming cost V 5 bases and J 2 bases; bases outside gene matches: 6. The germline gives CDR1 SGHTA, CDR2 FQGNSA. The CDR3 spans 15 residues. CDR3 bases: TGTGCCAGCAGCGCACGACAGGGGGTAAACACTGAAGCTTTCTTT. The encoded protein is CASSARQGVNTEAFF. Full variable domain (missing parts from reference TRBV7-2 and TRBJ1-1): GAGVSQSPSNKVTEKGKDVELRCDPISGHTALYWYRQSLGQGLEFLIYFQGNSAPDKSGLPSDRFSAERTGGSVSTLTIQRTQQEDSAVYLCASSARQGVNTEAFFGQGTRLTVV.

V and J are TRBV2 and TRBJ2-7; perhaps TRBD1 as D (6 bases). Germline V gives CDR1 SNHLY, CDR2 FYNNEI. The CDR3 has 13 residues. V was shortened by 5 bases and J by 3 bases, with 11 bases between the two germline ends. The chain's CDR3 is CASSRDILYEQYF. Written as DNA, the CDR3 is TGTGCCAGCAGTAGGGACATACTCTACGAGCAGTACTTC.

The CDR3 loop reads CAWVGWYNEQFF. CDR3 in DNA: TGTGCCTGGGTCGGTTGGTACAATGAGCAGTTCTTC. This chain links TRBV30 with TRBJ2-1, with unresolved D. Germline loops: CDR1 GTSNPN, CDR2 SVGIG (reference sequence). The CDR3 loop spans 12 amino acids. V was trimmed by 5 bases and J by 4 bases, leaving 9 bases between them.

A single count supports this clone. The CDR3 DNA reads as TGTGCCAGCAGCCACCGGACTAGCGGGTCCACAGATACGCAGTATTTT. It yields the protein CASSHRTSGSTDTQYF. The chain uses TRBV7-2 and TRBJ2-3, with 11 bases matching TRBD2. Germline values: CDR1 SGHTA, CDR2 FQGNSA. This CDR3 contains 16 residues. The junction had 6 bases not matched to a gene; V was cut back by 5 bases and J by 2 bases. Using reference TRBV7-2 and TRBJ2-3 for the parts outside the CDR3, the full variable domain is GAGVSQSPSNKVTEKGKDVELRCDPISGHTALYWYRQSLGQGLEFLIYFQGNSAPDKSGLPSDRFSAERTGGSVSTLTIQRTQQEDSAVYLCASSHRTSGSTDTQYFGPGTRLTVL.

In DNA form, the CDR3 reads TGTGCCAGCAGTCTGGATCAGGGAGGTCATCAGCCCCAGCATTTT. This gives the protein CASSLDQGGHQPQHF. The chain links TRBV2 to TRBJ1-5; a weak D match, TRBD1 (5 bases). The V gene's germline CDR1 is SNHLY and CDR2 FYNNEI. The CDR3 consists of 15 residues. Trimming removed 5 bases from V and 5 bases from J, with 16 bases in between.

This clone was counted between two and nine times. The chain employs TRBV7-9 and TRBJ2-2, with D unresolved. The V and J ends lost 2 bases and 2 bases respectively, with 9 bases between them. The V gene's germline CDR1 is SEHNR and CDR2 FQNEAQ (reference sequence). The CDR3 spans 15 residues. This CDR3 is CASSLNPVNTGELFF. The CDR3 nucleotides are TGTGCCAGCAGCTTAAACCCAGTAAACACCGGGGAGCTGTTTTTT.

J is TRBJ1-3 and V is TRBV30; D not resolved. CDR1 and CDR2 from the germline V gene are GTSNPN and SVGIG (reference sequence). The CDR3 sequence is 15 residues long. The V gene lost 1 base and the J gene lost 0 bases, with 10 bases spanning the gap. The CDR3 nucleotides read TGTGCCTGGAGTGGGTCGGCTTACTCTGGAAACACCATATATTTT. Its protein is CAWSGSAYSGNTIYF. The whole variable domain, remainder taken from reference TRBV30 and TRBJ1-3, is SQTIHQWPATLVQPVGSPLSLECTVEGTSNPNLYWYRQAAGRGLQLLFYSVGIGQISSEVPQNLSASRPQDRQFILSSKKLLLSDSGFYLCAWSGSAYSGNTIYFGEGSWLTVV.

The rearrangement joins TRBV29-1 to TRBJ2-5; 9 bases align to TRBD2. This CDR3 is built from 15 residues. Germline V gene data show CDR1 as SQVTM and CDR2 as ANQGSEA. Trimming removed 4 bases from V and 0 bases from J; junction bases left unmatched: 6. DNA of the CDR3: TGCAGCGTTGGTGTGGCGGGAGGGTACCAAGAGACCCAGTACTTC. As protein: CSVGVAGGYQETQYF.

The chain carries TRBV7-9 and TRBJ1-6; D might be TRBD1 (5 bases). V was cut by 5 bases and J by 10 bases, with 18 bases left in between. CDR3 size: 15 residues. Germline-derived CDR1 and CDR2 are SEHNR and FQNEAQ (reference sequence). CDR3 protein: CASSRMGLGESPLHF. The CDR3 DNA reads as TGTGCCAGCAGCCGAATGGGGCTGGGAGAGTCACCCCTCCACTTT.

V is TRBV28 and J is TRBJ2-1; 11 bases are a match to TRBD2. Per germline, CDR1 MDHEN and CDR2 SYDVKM. After removal of 6 bases from V and 0 bases from J, the junction contained 7 bases not matched to a gene. The CDR3 is made up of 17 amino acids. CDR3 nucleotide sequence: TGTGCCAGCAGGAGGACTAGCGGGTCCAACTCCTACAATGAGCAGTTCTTC. It codes for CASRRTSGSNSYNEQFF. Variable domain in full (rest from reference TRBV28 and TRBJ2-1): DVKVTQSSRYLVKRTGEKVFLECVQDMDHENMFWYRQDPGLGLRLIYFSYDVKMKEKGDIPEGYSVSREKKERFSLILESASTNQTSMYLCASRRTSGSNSYNEQFFGPGTRLTVL.

V gene TRBV2 combines with J gene TRBJ2-4; D is tentatively TRBD1 or TRBD2 (6 bases each). Germline V gene data show CDR1 as SNHLY and CDR2 as FYNNEI. The CDR3 is made up of 15 amino acids. With 3 bases removed from V and 5 bases from J, the gap between germline ends came to 14 bases. CDR3 loop: CASSDRRDTENIQYF. The CDR3 DNA follows: TGTGCCAGCAGTGATCGGCGGGACACGGAAAACATTCAGTACTTC.

This chain uses TRBV19 with TRBJ2-1; weak D call: TRBD1 (5 bases). This CDR3 is 15 amino acids long. Germline V gene data show CDR1 as LNHDA and CDR2 as SQIVND (reference sequence). V was trimmed by 3 bases and J by 0 bases, leaving 9 bases between them. CDR3 sequence: CASSIGRGSYNEQFF. Written as DNA, the CDR3 is TGTGCCAGTAGTATCGGAAGGGGCTCCTACAATGAGCAGTTCTTC.

The gene calls are TRBV30 and TRBJ2-1; TRBD1 matches at 8 bases. The CDR3 consists of 16 residues. Per germline, CDR1 GTSNPN and CDR2 SVGIG (reference sequence). Trimming removed 3 bases from V and 1 base from J; junction bases left unmatched: 8. CDR3 nucleotides: TGTGCCTGGAGAGCAGGGGGCGCTAATTCCTACAATGAGCAGTTCTTC. Translated: CAWRAGGANSYNEQFF.

This clone was found once. The gene calls are TRBV5-5 and TRBJ1-6; TRBD1 matches 7 bases. Germline-derived CDR1 and CDR2 are SGHKS and YYEKEE (reference sequence). Unmatched junction bases numbered 23, after V lost 4 bases and J lost 13 bases. The CDR3 contains 18 residues. The CDR3 DNA reads as TGTGCCAGCAGCATTCCAGGAGGGGGCCGCCCGTCCCGTACGCCCCTCCACTTT. Amino acids: CASSIPGGGRPSRTPLHF.

This sequence joins TRBV27 and TRBJ1-2; 10 bases line up with TRBD1. J lost 7 bases, V lost 6 bases, and 8 bases had no gene match. The CDR3 totals 14 residues. From germline, CDR1 is MNHEY and CDR2 SMNVEV (reference sequence). Here the CDR3 reads CASSPPDRGGGYTF. The CDR3 DNA is TGTGCCAGCAGCCCCCCGGACAGGGGGGGTGGCTACACCTTC.

The chain employs TRBV19 and TRBJ1-3; D remains unclear. The CDR3 totals 13 residues. CDR1 is LNHDA, CDR2 SQIVND, per germline (reference sequence). The V end was cut by 9 bases, the J end by 1 base, with 10 bases between. CDR3 coding DNA: TGTGCCAGCCCTCAGGCTTCTGGAAACACCATATATTTT. It yields the protein CASPQASGNTIYF.

This clone was picked up a small number of times. This chain uses TRBV10-2 with TRBJ1-1; D is unclear. The V gene lost 8 bases and the J gene lost 3 bases, with 7 bases spanning the gap. This CDR3 is 11 amino acids long. CDR1 is WSHSY and CDR2 is SAAADI in the germline V gene. CDR3 sequence: CASSHDTEAFF. CDR3 DNA sequence: TGCGCCAGCTCCCACGACACTGAAGCTTTCTTT.

The chain combines TRBV7-8 with TRBJ1-5; D call uncertain. The CDR3 contains 15 residues. V dropped 1 base and J dropped 1 base, with 8 bases sitting between them. CDR1 is SGHVS, CDR2 FQNEAQ, per germline. CDR3 coding DNA: TGTGCCAGCAGCTTAGACCTTTGGAGCAATCAGCCCCAGCATTTT. Its protein product is CASSLDLWSNQPQHF.